This is a list of T cell receptor beta chains from one sample in a study of CD4 T cells in relation to SARS-CoV-2 and coronaviruses. No antigens are known for them. Data came from immunoSEQ multiplex PCR; TCRdb stores just in-frame clones and leaves some out. Of about 15,000 clones in the sample, 75% to 85% were seen once. Sequencing input: CD4+ T cells from PBMCs, cultured in vitro. Receptor source: a human donor in good health. CDR3s include the opening cysteine and the closing phenylalanine or tryptophan. D genes are given only for firm matches. Some rows mark clone size as missing; the rest say once, few, many or name a class of expanded clone.

j_gene,abundance,d_gene,v_gene,CDR3nt,CDR3aa
TRBJ1-2,.,TRBD1,TRBV19,TGTGCCAGTAGTACCCTACAGGGGCGAAACTATGGCTACACCTTC,CASSTLQGRNYGYTF
TRBJ2-1,.,.,TRBV5-1,TGCGCCAGCAGCTTGGCAGGGGTCGATTTGAATGAGCAGTTCTTC,CASSLAGVDLNEQFF
TRBJ2-1,.,TRBD2,TRBV4-2,TGTGCCAGCAGCCAAGGCTCAGGACTAGCGGGACGCAATGAGCAGTTCTTC,CASSQGSGLAGRNEQFF
TRBJ1-2,few,.,TRBV30,TGTGCCGCGGGGGTTAGCTACACCTTC,CAAGVSYTF
TRBJ2-5,once,.,TRBV11-2,TGTGCCAGCAACCCTTTCATCGGAGAGACCCAGTACTTC,CASNPFIGETQYF
TRBJ1-1,few,.,TRBV7-2,TGTGCCAGCAGCTGGGGACGAGGGAACACTGAAGCTTTCTTT,CASSWGRGNTEAFF
TRBJ2-2,.,.,TRBV19,TGTGCCAGTAGGATCGGGACCTTAGCCGGGGAGCTGTTTTTT,CASRIGTLAGELFF
TRBJ1-2,.,.,TRBV28,TGTGCCAGCAGTTTCACCATCCCCGCCTACACCTTC,CASSFTIPAYTF
TRBJ2-3,.,TRBD2,TRBV6-1,TGTGCCAGCAGTGAATCCCGGGACTACCAAAGAGATTTT,CASSESRDYQRDF
TRBJ1-1,.,.,TRBV3-1/TRBV3-2,TGTGCCAGCAGCCTCCTTGGCGGGGACGAAGCTTTCTTT,CASSLLGGDEAFF
TRBJ2-7,.,.,TRBV28,TGTGCCAGCAGCCAACGAGGAGAGCAGTACTTC,CASSQRGEQYF
TRBJ1-5,.,.,TRBV5-1,TGCGCCAGCAGCTTGCGGGGCGGCGGGAATCAGCCCCAGCATTTT,CASSLRGGGNQPQHF
TRBJ1-6,few,.,TRBV7-6,TGTGCCAGCAGCTTGGGGGACCACAAGAATTCACCCCTCCACTTT,CASSLGDHKNSPLHF
TRBJ2-3,.,TRBD2,TRBV3-1/TRBV3-2,TGTGCCAGCAGCCCGTTGACTAGCGGGAGCGATACGCAGTATTTT,CASSPLTSGSDTQYF
TRBJ2-7,.,.,TRBV5-1,TGCGCCAGCAGGTCCGTGGAGGGGGCCGTCTACGAGCAGTACTTC,CASRSVEGAVYEQYF
TRBJ2-7,.,TRBD2,TRBV28,TGTGCCAGCAGTCTCCCCTGGGGGAGGGGCGCCCCCTCCTACGAGCAGTACTTC,CASSLPWGRGAPSYEQYF
TRBJ2-3,.,TRBD1,TRBV19,TGTGCCAGTAGTATAAGACAGGGGTTAGATACGCAGTATTTT,CASSIRQGLDTQYF
TRBJ2-1,.,TRBD2,TRBV4-1,TGCGCCAGCAGCCCCCAGACTAGCGGGGCCCTGCATGAGCAGTTCTTC,CASSPQTSGALHEQFF
TRBJ1-5,.,TRBD1,TRBV19,TGTGCCAGTAGTACAGGACAGGGTAGCAATCAGCCCCAGCATTTT,CASSTGQGSNQPQHF
TRBJ2-5,.,.,TRBV6-2/TRBV6-3,TGTGCCAGCACCCCCAGAGCCCCGCGGAGGGTCGAGACCCAGTACTTC,CASTPRAPRRVETQYF
TRBJ2-1,.,TRBD1,TRBV5-1,TGCGCCAGCAGCGCCGGACCGACAGGGGGCGATTTCTACAATGAGCAGTTCTTC,CASSAGPTGGDFYNEQFF
TRBJ2-2,.,.,TRBV6-5,TGTGCCAGCTCACGGAGGGAGATGAACACCGGGGAGCTGTTTTTT,CASSRREMNTGELFF
TRBJ2-7,.,TRBD2,TRBV20-1,TGCAGTGCTAGTGGACTAGCGGGAGAAGACTTCTACGAGCAGTACTTC,CSASGLAGEDFYEQYF
TRBJ1-5,few,.,TRBV18,TGTGCCAGCTCACCACCATCGGGCCAGCCCCAGCATTTT,CASSPPSGQPQHF
TRBJ2-2,once,TRBD2,TRBV3-1/TRBV3-2,TGTGCCAGCAGCCACTCGGGACTAGCAATCGGGGAGCTGTTTTTT,CASSHSGLAIGELFF
TRBJ1-5,.,.,TRBV5-1,TGCGCCAGCAGCTCAGGGTCCGATCAGCCCCAGCATTTT,CASSSGSDQPQHF
TRBJ1-1,.,TRBD1,TRBV27,TGTGCCAGCAGTTTATCGATCCAGGGGGTTTTGAACACTGAAGCTTTCTTT,CASSLSIQGVLNTEAFF
TRBJ1-1,.,TRBD1,TRBV5-1,TGCGCCAGCAGCCCTGAGCTAGGACAGGGAGTTAAGGCTGAAGCTTTCTTT,CASSPELGQGVKAEAFF
TRBJ2-3,.,.,TRBV4-1,TGCGCCAGCAGACACCCGACTAGGAGCGGAAGCACAGATACGCAGTATTTT,CASRHPTRSGSTDTQYF
TRBJ2-7,.,TRBD2,TRBV7-3,TGTGCCAGCAGCTTACTTAGCGGGAGGACCTACGAGCAGTACTTC,CASSLLSGRTYEQYF
TRBJ2-1,.,.,TRBV24-1,TGTGCCACCAGTGATGAGGCTAGCAGCCACTACAATGAGCAGTTCTTC,CATSDEASSHYNEQFF
TRBJ2-3,.,.,TRBV11-3,TGTGCCAGCAGCCAGCTTAGCGGTAGCCGCACAGATACGCAGTATTTT,CASSQLSGSRTDTQYF
TRBJ1-2,.,.,TRBV15,TGTGCCACCAGCAGAGTCGGTGGTTCTGGCTACACCTTC,CATSRVGGSGYTF
TRBJ1-2,.,TRBD1,TRBV9,TGTGCCAGCAGCGACCGGACCGGGACAGGGGGCTCTCGGTATGGCTACACCTTC,CASSDRTGTGGSRYGYTF
TRBJ2-5,.,.,TRBV6-2/TRBV6-3,TGTGCCAGCAGTTACTGGGCAGCCGAGACCCAGTACTTC,CASSYWAAETQYF
TRBJ2-2,few,.,TRBV6-5,TGTGCCAGCAGCCAGGACACCTGGAACACCGGGGAGCTGTTTTTT,CASSQDTWNTGELFF
TRBJ2-7,few,.,TRBV7-9,TGTGCCAGCAGCTCCCGGGACTTCACCCGCTACGAGCAGTACTTC,CASSSRDFTRYEQYF
TRBJ2-5,.,TRBD1,TRBV7-7,TGTGCCAGCAGCCGAAACGGACAGGTCCAAGAGACCCAGTACTTC,CASSRNGQVQETQYF
TRBJ1-4,.,.,TRBV10-2,TGCGCCAGCAGTGAGTCGGAACGGAGGCTGTTTTTT,CASSESERRLFF
TRBJ1-4,.,.,TRBV25-1,TGTGCCAGCAGTAGAGGGGCTAATGAAAAACTGTTTTTT,CASSRGANEKLFF
TRBJ1-2,few,TRBD1,TRBV27,TGTGCCAGCAGAGTACCTGGGACAGGGGGTTTCTATGGCTACACCTTC,CASRVPGTGGFYGYTF
TRBJ2-1,.,TRBD2,TRBV24-1,TGTGCCACCAGTGATTTTGACGGGCGGGAGGGCCGCGTTGAGCAGTTCTTC,CATSDFDGREGRVEQFF
TRBJ2-2,.,.,TRBV6-2/TRBV6-3,TGTGCCAGCAGTCGACTTGGGACGTTCACCGGGGAGCTGTTTTTT,CASSRLGTFTGELFF
TRBJ1-3,.,TRBD1,TRBV5-1,TGCGCCAGCAGCTTGACAGGGGCCCCCTCTGGAAACACCATATATTTT,CASSLTGAPSGNTIYF
TRBJ2-3,.,.,TRBV7-9,TGTGCCAGCAGCTTAGCTCAAGATACGCAGTATTTT,CASSLAQDTQYF
TRBJ2-1,.,.,TRBV6-6,TGTGCCAGCAGTTACTCGATGTCGGTTCCCAATGAGCAGTTCTTC,CASSYSMSVPNEQFF
TRBJ2-3,.,.,TRBV24-1,TGTGCCACCAGTGATTTCCGAGGGGCGTCAGATACGCAGTATTTT,CATSDFRGASDTQYF
TRBJ2-7,.,.,TRBV11-3,TGTGCCAGCAGATGGCAGATCCGCATCGACGAGCAGTACTTC,CASRWQIRIDEQYF
TRBJ1-5,.,.,TRBV30,TGTGCCTGGAGTGGACAGGCCTCGGGCAATCAGCCCCAGCATTTT,CAWSGQASGNQPQHF
TRBJ2-7,.,.,TRBV18,TGTGCCAGCTCACCACCGAGCGGACCCTCGGGGGAGCAGTACTTC,CASSPPSGPSGEQYF
TRBJ2-1,.,.,TRBV6-1,TGTGCCAGCAGTGAACGGAAAAACAATGAGCAGTTCTTC,CASSERKNNEQFF
TRBJ2-7,.,TRBD2,TRBV6-6,TGTGCCAGCACCGGGACTAGCGGGAGGTTCTACGAGCAGTACTTC,CASTGTSGRFYEQYF
TRBJ2-4,.,.,TRBV7-9,TGTGCCAGCAGCTTAGTGGACCCTGTAGCCAAAAACATTCAGTACTTC,CASSLVDPVAKNIQYF
TRBJ2-5,.,TRBD1,TRBV11-3,TGTGCCAGCAGCTTATCTCGGGGACAGCAAGAGACCCAGTACTTC,CASSLSRGQQETQYF
TRBJ1-2,.,TRBD1,TRBV6-6,TGTGCCAGCAGTTCCCGGGACAGGGTGATTGGGTATGGCTACACCTTC,CASSSRDRVIGYGYTF
TRBJ2-2,.,.,TRBV6-4,TGTGCCAGCAGTCTTGGACATTACACCGGGGAGCTGTTTTTT,CASSLGHYTGELFF
TRBJ1-2,few,TRBD1,TRBV10-1,TGCGCCAGCAGTCCGGGACAGGGAGATGGCTACACCTTC,CASSPGQGDGYTF
TRBJ2-1,few,.,TRBV10-3,TGTGCCATCGGTGTCAGCTCCTACAATGAGCAGTTCTTC,CAIGVSSYNEQFF
TRBJ2-5,.,.,TRBV5-1,TGCGCCAGCAGGATGGGACCTCAAGAGACCCAGTACTTC,CASRMGPQETQYF